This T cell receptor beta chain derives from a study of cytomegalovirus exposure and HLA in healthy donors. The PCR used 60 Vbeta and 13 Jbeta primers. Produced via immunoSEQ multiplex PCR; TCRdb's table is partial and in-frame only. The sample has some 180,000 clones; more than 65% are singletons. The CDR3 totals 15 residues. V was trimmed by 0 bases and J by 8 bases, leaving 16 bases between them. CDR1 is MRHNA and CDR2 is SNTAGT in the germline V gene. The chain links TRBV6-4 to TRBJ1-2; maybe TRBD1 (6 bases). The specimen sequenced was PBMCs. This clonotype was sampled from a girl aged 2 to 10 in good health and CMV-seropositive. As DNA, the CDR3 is TGTGCCAGCAGTGACTCAGGCGGCGACAGGCGCGGCTACACCTTC. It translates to CASSDSGGDRRGYTF.